A selection of T cell receptor beta chains follows, all from one sample in a study of cytomegalovirus exposure and HLA in healthy donors. Using immunoSEQ multiplex PCR, the repertoire was profiled, and TCRdb retains in-frame clones only, with some absent. The sample gives about 180,000 clones, 60% to 80% of which show up once; less than 8% is in the top ten. The sample taken for sequencing was PBMCs. All receptors come from a man in his forties in good health and CMV-seropositive. CDR3s include the opening cysteine and the closing phenylalanine or tryptophan. The D gene is left open where the match is weak.

TRBD1	TRBV5-1	TRBJ2-7	CASSFGTGDYEQYF
-	TRBV11-3	TRBJ2-3	CASSVGTRITQYF
-	TRBV5-8	TRBJ2-4	CASSPRFTGKAPDNTQYF
-	TRBV7-9	TRBJ2-2	CASSFPFPNTGELFF
TRBD2	TRBV27	TRBJ2-7	CASSLLTSGSTYEQYF
TRBD1	TRBV6-5	TRBJ1-1	CASSYSYQGGTEAFF
-	TRBV5-4	TRBJ2-2	CASSPKTNTGELFF
TRBD2	TRBV9	TRBJ2-7	CASSASASGALYEQYF
-	TRBV2	TRBJ2-4	CASSEVGAGGYF
-	TRBV11-2	TRBJ2-1	CASSQTYRAGYDEQFF
TRBD1	TRBV6-4	TRBJ2-1	CASSRDRGSHEQFF
TRBD1	TRBV10-1	TRBJ2-7	CASSEGTASYEQYF
-	TRBV5-1	TRBJ1-1	CASSLEGQATGTEAFF
-	TRBV18	TRBJ2-1	CASSPTGSSYNEQFF
TRBD1	TRBV6-5	TRBJ1-2	CASSSETGRSYTF
TRBD1	TRBV7-2	TRBJ2-5	CASSKGQTKGTQYF
TRBD1	TRBV2	TRBJ1-5	CASSDRTGDQPQHF
-	TRBV27	TRBJ2-1	CASSLRRGGEGSYNEQFF
-	TRBV7-9	-	CASSLESSAQPYEQYF